The 25 T cell receptor beta chains presented below share a single source sample, sequenced in a study of long-term antiretroviral therapy in people with HIV. The assay, immunoSEQ v3.0, was run at survey level. TCRdb keeps only in-frame clones here, not all; method: immunoSEQ multiplex PCR. The data hold about 14,000 clones, with 84% observed a single time. The starting material was unsorted PBMCs, obtained 0.4 years after starting antiretroviral therapy. The source is a man aged 30-40 years with HIV.

The chain couples TRBV11-2 to TRBJ2-7; TRBD1 agrees at 9 bases. Trimming removed 8 bases from V and 1 base from J; junction bases left unmatched: 9. This CDR3 has 15 residues. Germline V lookup: CDR1 SGHAT, CDR2 FQNNGV. In DNA form, the CDR3 reads TGTGCCAGCGGGTACGCGGGGACAGGGTCCTACGAGCAGTACTTC. Translation gives CASGYAGTGSYEQYF. Full variable domain (outside the CDR3, taken from reference TRBV11-2 and TRBJ2-7): EAGVAQSPRYKIIEKRQSVAFWCNPISGHATLYWYQQILGQGPKLLIQFQNNGVVDDSQLPKDRFSAERLKGVDSTLKIQPAKLEDSAVYLCASGYAGTGSYEQYFGPGTRLTVT.

The rearrangement links TRBV4-3 to TRBJ2-2; D is possibly TRBD1 or TRBD2 (5 bases each). The length of the CDR3 is 13 residues. The ends were cut back, 4 bases at V and 7 bases at J, with 10 bases in the middle. Germline V gives CDR1 LGHNA, CDR2 YSLEER. The CDR3, as DNA: TGCGCCAGCAGCCTGCGAGGGGTCGGGGAGCTGTTTTTT. Translation: CASSLRGVGELFF.

The V call is TRBV15, the J call TRBJ2-1; 13 nucleotides align to TRBD2. CDR3 size: 15 residues. Germline values: CDR1 LNHNV, CDR2 YYDKDF (reference sequence). After removal of 2 bases from V and 6 bases from J, the junction contained 1 base not matched to a gene. The CDR3 sequence: CATSRTSGGANEQFF. CDR3 coding DNA: TGTGCCACCAGCAGAACTAGCGGGGGGGCCAATGAGCAGTTCTTC.

The rearrangement links TRBV6-5 to TRBJ2-2; 10 bases are a match to TRBD2. Trimming cost V 4 bases and J 1 base; bases outside gene matches: 3. The CDR3 is 16 residues long. The germline V gene encodes CDR1 MNHEY and CDR2 SVGAGI. For the CDR3, the DNA is TGTGCCAGCAGTTCCACTAGCGGGAAGAACACCGGGGAGCTGTTTTTT. Translation: CASSSTSGKNTGELFF.

The chain joins TRBV5-1 to TRBJ1-5; TRBD1 is a possible D gene (6 bases). V lost 4 bases and J 3 bases, leaving 14 bases between the germline ends. Germline V lookup: CDR1 SGHRS, CDR2 YFSETQ. This CDR3 has 15 amino acids. CDR3 amino acids: CASSPAGDYNQPQHF. The CDR3 DNA sequence: TGCGCCAGCAGCCCGGCAGGGGATTACAATCAGCCCCAGCATTTT. The variable domain in full, completed from reference TRBV5-1 and TRBJ1-5, reads KAGVTQTPRYLIKTRGQQVTLSCSPISGHRSVSWYQQTPGQGLQFLFEYFSETQRNKGNFPGRFSGRQFSNSRSEMNVSTLELGDSALYLCASSPAGDYNQPQHFGDGTRLSIL.

V usage is TRBV19 and J usage is TRBJ2-2; D tentatively fits TRBD1 or TRBD2 (5 bases each). V lost 7 bases, J lost 6 bases, and 18 bases lay in between. The CDR3 loop spans 15 amino acids. CDR1 is LNHDA and CDR2 is SQIVND in the germline V gene (reference sequence). CDR3 sequence (DNA): TGTGCCAGTACTGTCCGGGACCCCAGGCCCGGGGAGCTGTTTTTT. Its protein product is CASTVRDPRPGELFF.

The chain uses TRBV7-2 and TRBJ2-4, with 12 nucleotides matching TRBD2. Germline CDR1 is SGHTA and CDR2 is FQGNSA. The CDR3 loop spans 16 amino acids. V shed 4 bases, J shed 3 bases, and the junction held 4 bases outside the gene matches. DNA of the CDR3: TGTGCCAGCAGCTACGCTAGCGGGGGGGGCAAAAACATTCAGTACTTC. This encodes CASSYASGGGKNIQYF.

The chain uses TRBV29-1 and TRBJ2-1; 10 nucleotides match TRBD2. Germline loops: CDR1 SQVTM, CDR2 ANQGSEA. The junction had 3 bases not matched to a gene; V was cut back by 1 base and J by 6 bases. This CDR3 spans 14 amino acids. CDR3 amino acids: CSVEVAGGRNEQFF. The CDR3 coding sequence is TGCAGCGTTGAAGTAGCGGGGGGCCGCAATGAGCAGTTCTTC.

This clone occurred once. The J gene is TRBJ2-3, the V gene TRBV19; 14 nucleotides agree with TRBD2. CDR1 and CDR2 from the germline V gene are LNHDA and SQIVND (reference sequence). The V segment lost 4 bases and the J segment 7 bases; nucleotides outside the gene matches: 10. The CDR3 loop spans 17 amino acids. The CDR3 coding sequence is TGTGCCAGTAGTAGGGGACTAGCGGGAGAATCGGGGAATACGCAGTATTTT. It is translated as CASSRGLAGESGNTQYF.

The rearrangement uses TRBV6-5 and TRBJ1-1; TRBD1 might be the D (6 bases). V lost 7 bases, J lost 5 bases, and 11 bases lay in between. This CDR3 has 12 amino acids. Germline V lookup: CDR1 MNHEY, CDR2 SVGAGI. CDR3 bases: TGTGCCAGCACCTCCCAGGGGACTGAAGCTTTCTTT. The encoded protein is CASTSQGTEAFF.

This clone is a singleton in its sample. This chain joins TRBV18 and TRBJ2-7; 9 positions match TRBD2. The J segment lost 5 bases and the V segment lost 2 bases, leaving 7 bases of the junction unmatched. CDR1 is KGHSH, CDR2 LQKENI, per germline. The length of the CDR3 is 15 residues. The CDR3 coding sequence is TGTGCCAGCTCACCAGCGGCTAGCGGGAACAACGAGCAGTACTTC. Protein sequence: CASSPAASGNNEQYF.

The chain joins TRBV30 to TRBJ2-7; no definite D call. Germline V CDR1 and CDR2: GTSNPN, SVGIG (reference sequence). Deletions cut 1 base from V and 3 bases from J, with 4 bases between. The CDR3 length is 11 residues. The CDR3 region has the DNA TGTGCCTGGAGTGACTACTACGAGCAGTACTTC. Its translation is CAWSDYYEQYF.

The chain joins TRBV9 to TRBJ2-1; unclear D gene. The CDR3 is made up of 15 amino acids. Germline CDR1 reads SGDLS; CDR2 reads YYNGEE. Trimming shortened V by 3 bases and J by 8 bases, and 18 bases separated the two germline ends. The chain's CDR3 is CASSGENVGSHEQFF. CDR3 nucleotide sequence: TGTGCCAGCAGCGGAGAGAATGTGGGAAGCCATGAGCAGTTCTTC.

This clone occurred a few times. The gene calls are TRBV10-1 and TRBJ2-7; D not resolved. CDR1 is WNHNN and CDR2 is SYGVQD in the germline V gene (reference sequence). CDR3 size: 14 residues. The V end lost 0 bases, the J end lost 3 bases, and 9 bases lay between the germline ends. CDR3 in amino acids: CASSESRSSYEQYF. CDR3 DNA sequence: TGCGCCAGCAGTGAGTCCCGATCAAGCTACGAGCAGTACTTC.

This chain connects TRBV5-4 to TRBJ2-1, with D possibly matching TRBD2 (6 bases). CDR3 length: 16 amino acids. Trimming stripped 4 bases from V and 6 bases from J, with 20 bases between. Germline CDR1 and CDR2: SGHNT and YYREEE (reference sequence). The CDR3 nucleotides read TGTGCCAGCAGCCCAAGCGTACTAGCAGGTGGCAATGAGCAGTTCTTC. Its translation is CASSPSVLAGGNEQFF.

The gene calls are TRBV11-2 and TRBJ1-3; 9 bases are shared with TRBD1. Unmatched junction bases numbered 8, after V lost 4 bases and J lost 1 base. The CDR3 has 17 residues. Germline V CDR1 and CDR2: SGHAT, FQNNGV. The chain's CDR3 is CASSSPGTGISGNTIYF. The CDR3 region has the DNA TGTGCCAGCAGCTCCCCCGGGACAGGGATTTCTGGAAACACCATATATTTT.

This chain links TRBV10-3 with TRBJ2-2; 8 nucleotides match TRBD1. Trimming took 2 bases from V and 3 from J; bases not matched to a gene: 17. Germline lookup yields CDR1 ENHRY and CDR2 SYGVKD. The CDR3 has 20 residues. CDR3 protein: CAISETDLLGTGRYTGELFF. CDR3 sequence (DNA): TGTGCCATCAGTGAGACTGACCTTTTAGGGACAGGCCGGTACACCGGGGAGCTGTTTTTT.

This sequence joins TRBV7-3 and TRBJ2-1; TRBD2 aligns across 14 bases. The J segment lost 5 bases and the V segment lost 2 bases, leaving 5 bases of the junction unmatched. Germline V lookup: CDR1 SGHTA, CDR2 FQGTGA. This CDR3 has 17 residues. Written as DNA, the CDR3 is TGTGCCAGCAGCTTACCCCGGACTAGCGGGGGGAACAATGAGCAGTTCTTC. This sequence encodes CASSLPRTSGGNNEQFF.

V gene TRBV29-1 combines with J gene TRBJ2-1; TRBD2 matches at 7 bases. This CDR3 has 14 residues. CDR1 and CDR2 from the germline V gene are SQVTM and ANQGSEA. The trim removed 7 bases at V and 6 bases at J, leaving 12 bases unmatched. The CDR3 region is CSAEVGGSGNEQFF. The CDR3 nucleotides are TGCAGCGCAGAGGTAGGCGGGAGCGGCAATGAGCAGTTCTTC.

This chain connects TRBV29-1 to TRBJ1-1; the D is unclear. Trimming shortened V by 4 bases and J by 2 bases, and 14 bases separated the two germline ends. Per germline, CDR1 SQVTM and CDR2 ANQGSEA. This CDR3 region has 14 residues. The CDR3 DNA sequence: TGCAGCGTTGCGGCTACCGCCTTCAACACTGAAGCTTTCTTT. Translating it yields CSVAATAFNTEAFF.

V is TRBV5-1 and J is TRBJ2-1; D remains ambiguous. The CDR3 is 12 residues long. The germline CDR1 and CDR2 sequences are SGHRS and YFSETQ. The V end was cut by 3 bases, the J end by 8 bases, with 9 bases between. The CDR3 region has the DNA TGCGCCAGCAGCTGGGATCGAGATGAGCAGTTCTTC. Protein: CASSWDRDEQFF.

This clone was observed once. The V and J genes are TRBV5-1 and TRBJ1-4; 10 positions agree with TRBD1. Germline lookup yields CDR1 SGHRS and CDR2 YFSETQ. The V and J ends lost 3 bases and 2 bases, in that order; junction bases with no gene match: 10. The CDR3 has 18 amino acids. CDR3 nucleotide sequence: TGCGCCAGCAGCTCCTTTCGGGACAGGGGAACGACTAATGAAAAACTGTTTTTT. It is translated as CASSSFRDRGTTNEKLFF.

This chain connects TRBV27 to TRBJ2-1; unclear D gene. Trimming removed 4 bases from V and 1 base from J, with 8 bases in between. CDR1 and CDR2 from the germline V gene are MNHEY and SMNVEV (reference sequence). The CDR3 has 14 amino acids. In DNA form, the CDR3 reads TGTGCCAGCAGTTATAGGGCTTCCTACAATGAGCAGTTCTTC. Protein: CASSYRASYNEQFF.

The chain employs TRBV29-1 and TRBJ2-7; D may be TRBD2 (5 bases). Germline CDR1 is SQVTM and CDR2 is ANQGSEA. This CDR3 comprises 11 residues. V gave up 3 bases and J gave up 6 bases, with 9 bases separating them. CDR3 DNA: TGCAGCGTTGACGCCCGGGGCGAGCAGTACTTC. It is translated as CSVDARGEQYF.

V is TRBV18 and J is TRBJ1-1; D is unresolved. The V end lost 5 bases, the J end lost 5 bases, and 9 bases lay between the germline ends. CDR1 KGHSH and CDR2 LQKENI come from the germline V gene. CDR3 size: 12 residues. For the CDR3, the DNA is TGTGCCAGCTCAACTGACTTAACTGAAGCTTTCTTT. Protein product: CASSTDLTEAFF. Looking up the rest from reference TRBV18 and TRBJ1-1 gives the full variable domain: NAGVMQNPRHLVRRRGQEARLRCSPMKGHSHVYWYRQLPEEGLKFMVYLQKENIIDESGMPKERFSAEFPKEGPSILRIQQVVRGDSAAYFCASSTDLTEAFFGQGTRLTVV.